These 21 T cell receptor beta chains came from one sample sequenced in a study of T cell changes during pregnancy in multiple sclerosis. TCRdb's copy holds only in-frame clones and misses some; the assay was immunoSEQ multiplex PCR. The top ten clones hold around 0.63% of a sample with tens of thousands of clones, around nine tenths of them seen once. This material consisted of CD4+ T cells from peripheral blood mononuclear cells, taken in the first trimester of pregnancy. The receptors were sampled from a female donor with multiple sclerosis, enrolled in a pregnancy study.

This chain connects TRBV15 to TRBJ1-2; the D gene is possibly TRBD1 (5 bases). This CDR3 is built from 12 residues. V shed 1 base and J shed 8 bases, with 8 bases lying between them. The V gene's germline CDR1 is LNHNV and CDR2 YYDKDF (reference sequence). Written as DNA, the CDR3 is TGTGCCACCAGCAGAGCAGGGCAGGGCTACACCTTC. It yields the protein CATSRAGQGYTF.

The chain links TRBV28 to TRBJ2-7; 11 bases align to TRBD2. Looked up from germline, CDR1 is MDHEN and CDR2 is SYDVKM. V was clipped by 3 bases and J by 7 bases; unmatched bases: 8. The CDR3 sequence is 15 residues long. As DNA, the CDR3 is TGTGCCAGCAGTTTGCATCAGACTAGCGGGGCAGAGCAGTACTTC. Translated, it gives CASSLHQTSGAEQYF.

The J gene is TRBJ2-7, the V gene TRBV19; 7 bases map to TRBD2. The germline CDR1 and CDR2 sequences are LNHDA and SQIVND (reference sequence). The CDR3 runs to 15 residues. V gave up 2 bases and J gave up 5 bases; unmatched junction bases: 9. The CDR3 region is CASSIKGRDFHEQYF. In DNA, the CDR3 is TGTGCCAGTAGTATAAAAGGGAGGGATTTCCACGAGCAGTACTTC.

This chain connects TRBV4-2 to TRBJ2-7, with D maybe TRBD1 (5 bases). CDR1 and CDR2 (germline): LGHNA, YNFKEQ. Trimming removed 0 bases at V and 0 bases at J, with 9 bases between. This CDR3 region has 15 residues. Here the CDR3 reads CASSQDTGSSYEQYF. The CDR3 nucleotides are TGTGCCAGCAGCCAAGACACAGGAAGCTCCTACGAGCAGTACTTC.

The chain links TRBV11-2 to TRBJ1-2; possibly TRBD1 for D (5 bases). CDR3 length equals 19 residues. CDR1 SGHAT and CDR2 FQNNGV come from the germline V gene. The V end lost 4 bases, the J end lost 4 bases, and 28 bases lay between the germline ends. CDR3 DNA: TGTGCCAGCAGCTACTTAGAATATAAGGGGCGGGCGGAGGGCTATGGCTACACCTTC. Amino acid sequence: CASSYLEYKGRAEGYGYTF.

This clone was recorded once. The V call is TRBV29-1, the J call TRBJ2-3; 11 nucleotides align to TRBD2. The CDR3 contains 16 residues. CDR1 and CDR2 from the germline V gene are SQVTM and ANQGSEA. V shed 7 bases, J shed 0 bases, and the junction held 9 bases outside the gene matches. Written as DNA, the CDR3 is TGCAGCGCACAAGGGACTAGCGGTACTAGCACAGATACGCAGTATTTT. Translation gives CSAQGTSGTSTDTQYF.

This clone was picked up one time. This chain connects TRBV18 to TRBJ2-7; TRBD1 is a possible D gene (5 bases). The germline V gene encodes CDR1 KGHSH and CDR2 LQKENI. V was pared by 6 bases and J by 0 bases, with 15 bases between. This CDR3 region has 15 residues. This CDR3 reads CASSRSRVSSYEQYF. CDR3 nucleotides: TGTGCCAGCTCGAGGAGCAGGGTCTCCTCCTACGAGCAGTACTTC.

V usage is TRBV5-1 and J usage is TRBJ2-2; 9 nucleotides align to TRBD1. This CDR3 contains 16 residues. The junction had 5 bases not matched to a gene; V was cut back by 3 bases and J by 2 bases. Germline lookup yields CDR1 SGHRS and CDR2 YFSETQ. This chain's CDR3 is CASSSGGQGNTGELFF. CDR3 DNA sequence: TGCGCCAGCAGCTCCGGGGGACAGGGTAACACCGGGGAGCTGTTTTTT.

The CDR3 DNA sequence: TGTGCCAGCAGCTTAGCGGGGGACAGGCTCTCTGAGACCCAGTACTTC. Its translation is CASSLAGDRLSETQYF. V gene TRBV7-2 combines with J gene TRBJ2-5; 8 bases are a match to TRBD1. CDR3 length: 16 amino acids. The trim removed 0 bases at V and 5 bases at J, leaving 8 bases unmatched. CDR1 and CDR2 (germline): SGHTA, FQGNSA.

This rearrangement joins TRBV4-1 to TRBJ1-4; D may be TRBD1 (5 bases). V was trimmed by 4 bases and J by 8 bases, leaving 20 bases between them. The CDR3 contains 16 residues. Per germline, CDR1 MGHRA and CDR2 YSYEKL. This CDR3 is CASSLEGHRGSEKLFF. CDR3 nucleotide sequence: TGCGCCAGCAGCCTAGAAGGACACCGGGGGAGCGAAAAACTGTTTTTT.

The chain carries TRBV19 and TRBJ2-7, with 13 bases fitting TRBD2. The CDR3 contains 14 residues. V dropped 6 bases and J dropped 5; count of bases not matched to a gene: 4. Germline values: CDR1 LNHDA, CDR2 SQIVND (reference sequence). The DNA for the CDR3 is TGTGCCAGTAGCGGGACTAGCGGGGCTCACGAGCAGTACTTC. The encoded protein is CASSGTSGAHEQYF.

The chain is built from TRBV2 and TRBJ1-4; 9 nucleotides agree with TRBD1. CDR3 length: 15 residues. Germline CDR1 reads SNHLY; CDR2 reads FYNNEI. Trimming took 6 bases from V and 5 from J; bases not matched to a gene: 7. The CDR3 nucleotides read TGTGCCAGCAGGAGAACAGGGGGCCGGAATGAAAAACTGTTTTTT. This translates into CASRRTGGRNEKLFF.

The J gene is TRBJ2-7, the V gene TRBV28, with TRBD2 matching 11 bases. CDR3 size: 15 residues. CDR1 is MDHEN and CDR2 is SYDVKM in the germline V gene. J gave up 4 bases and V 6 bases, and 8 bases lay outside the gene matches. This CDR3 reads CASSLRLAGKYEQYF. The CDR3, as DNA: TGTGCCAGCAGCCTTCGACTAGCGGGAAAATACGAGCAGTACTTC.

The CDR3 spells CASSGGTGGLYGYTF. In nucleotides, the CDR3 is TGTGCCAGCAGCGGAGGGACAGGGGGCCTCTATGGCTACACCTTC. The chain recombines TRBV7-2 with TRBJ1-2, with 12 nucleotides matching TRBD1. CDR1 is SGHTA and CDR2 is FQGNSA in the germline V gene. Unmatched junction bases numbered 5, after V lost 5 bases and J lost 4 bases. This CDR3 is 15 amino acids long. Full variable domain (rest looked up from reference TRBV7-2 and TRBJ1-2): GAGVSQSPSNKVTEKGKDVELRCDPISGHTALYWYRQSLGQGLEFLIYFQGNSAPDKSGLPSDRFSAERTGGSVSTLTIQRTQQEDSAVYLCASSGGTGGLYGYTFGSGTRLTVV.

The CDR3 nucleotides read TGTGCCAGCAGCAGCCCTAGCGGGAGGGGGACCGGGGAGCTGTTTTTT. It yields the protein CASSSPSGRGTGELFF. This chain links TRBV6-6 with TRBJ2-2, with 12 positions matching TRBD2. The CDR3 totals 16 residues. Trimming removed 6 bases from V and 5 bases from J; junction bases left unmatched: 7. The germline V gene has CDR1 MNHNY and CDR2 SVGAGI (reference sequence).

The V call is TRBV5-1, the J call TRBJ2-2, with D tentatively TRBD2 (5 bases). Germline assignment: CDR1 SGHRS and CDR2 YFSETQ. The CDR3 has 14 amino acids. V lost 4 bases to trimming and J lost 9 bases, with 16 bases between them. The DNA for the CDR3 is TGCGCCAGCAGCAGAGACTACCCTCCCCGGGAGCTGTTTTTT. The encoded protein is CASSRDYPPRELFF.

This rearrangement joins TRBV19 to TRBJ1-2, with D maybe TRBD1 (6 bases). Germline CDR1 and CDR2: LNHDA and SQIVND (reference sequence). The CDR3 loop spans 14 amino acids. Trimming shortened V by 7 bases and J by 6 bases, and 18 bases separated the two germline ends. CDR3 coding DNA: TGTGCCAGTACTCCGATGACAGGCACAAATGGCTACACCTTC. Its translation is CASTPMTGTNGYTF.

The chain recombines TRBV19 with TRBJ2-2; tentative D call: TRBD2 (6 bases). The CDR3 has 15 amino acids. Germline CDR1 is LNHDA and CDR2 is SQIVND (reference sequence). The V end was cut by 7 bases, the J end by 1 base, with 13 bases between. The CDR3 nucleotides read TGTGCCAGTAACAAGGGACTTCTGAACACCGGGGAGCTGTTTTTT. Its protein is CASNKGLLNTGELFF. Based on the CDR3 plus reference TRBV19 and TRBJ2-2, the full variable domain is DGGITQSPKYLFRKEGQNVTLSCEQNLNHDAMYWYRQDPGQGLRLIYYSQIVNDFQKGDIAEGYSVSREKKESFPLTVTSAQKNPTAFYLCASNKGLLNTGELFFGEGSRLTVL.

The rearrangement joins TRBV5-1 to TRBJ1-1; TRBD1 aligns across 7 bases. This CDR3 spans 14 amino acids. The germline CDR1 and CDR2 sequences are SGHRS and YFSETQ. V was clipped by 4 bases and J by 2 bases; unmatched bases: 5. The CDR3 coding sequence is TGCGCCAGCAGCCCGGGGACAGTTAACACTGAAGCTTTCTTT. Amino acids: CASSPGTVNTEAFF.

This chain joins TRBV18 and TRBJ2-5; 9 nucleotides line up with TRBD2. The V and J ends lost 2 bases and 2 bases, in that order; junction bases with no gene match: 12. The germline V gene has CDR1 KGHSH and CDR2 LQKENI. CDR3 length equals 18 residues. This CDR3 is CASSPISSALAGQETQYF. In nucleotides, the CDR3 is TGTGCCAGCTCACCAATTTCCTCCGCGCTAGCGGGACAAGAGACCCAGTACTTC. Supplemented by reference TRBV18 and TRBJ2-5, the full variable domain reads NAGVMQNPRHLVRRRGQEARLRCSPMKGHSHVYWYRQLPEEGLKFMVYLQKENIIDESGMPKERFSAEFPKEGPSILRIQQVVRGDSAAYFCASSPISSALAGQETQYFGPGTRLLVL.

V is TRBV10-1 and J is TRBJ1-5; the match to TRBD1 covers 9 bases. The V and J ends lost 3 bases and 0 bases, in that order; junction bases with no gene match: 3. Germline V lookup: CDR1 WNHNN, CDR2 SYGVQD (reference sequence). This CDR3 contains 16 residues. The CDR3: CASSEQGAVSNQPQHF. The CDR3, as DNA: TGCGCCAGCAGTGAACAGGGGGCTGTTAGCAATCAGCCCCAGCATTTT.